These T cell receptor beta chains were read from a single sample in a study of patients and donors after allogeneic stem cell transplantation. MiXCR, run by TCRdb on the RT-PCR reads, gives a single entry per CDR3 protein. The repertoire holds around 30,000 distinct CDR3 sequences, less than 45% seen once, with 76% in the top ten. Sequenced: blood, either unsorted or a sorted T cell fraction (not recorded which). These receptors were obtained from a human donor who was either an allogeneic HSCT recipient or a stem cell or donor lymphocyte infusion donor (not recorded which). It is not recorded whose cells these are; they may come from a transplant donor. Each CDR3 is given with its conserved first and last residue. D genes are given only for firm matches. Size tells how often a clone was seen (once, few, many) or the class of an expanded clone, and some rows leave it out.

v_call	clone_size	d_call	j_call	cdr3_aa	cdr3_nt
TRBV29-1	NA	TRBD2	TRBJ2-1	CSVEEPSGKRNEQFF	TGCAGCGTTGAAGAACCCAGCGGGAAACGCAATGAGCAGTTCTTC
TRBV6-5	few	TRBD1	TRBJ1-5	CASSRQGSGQPQHF	TGTGCCAGCAGTCGACAGGGGTCGGGGCAGCCCCAGCATTTT
TRBV4-3	NA	NA	TRBJ2-1	CASSQEKSFGSSYNEQFF	TGCGCCAGCAGCCAAGAAAAAAGTTTCGGGAGCTCCTACAATGAGCAGTTCTTC
TRBV5-5	NA	TRBD2	TRBJ2-2	CASSQRLAANTGELFF	TGTGCCAGCAGCCAAAGACTAGCGGCGAACACCGGGGAGCTGTTTTTT
TRBV7-2	NA	NA	TRBJ1-2	CASSLSGRLYGYTF	TGTGCCAGCAGCTTATCAGGCAGGCTCTATGGCTACACCTTC
TRBV7-9	few	NA	TRBJ1-4	CASSPGFRTNEKLFF	TGTGCCAGCAGCCCGGGCTTTCGGACTAATGAAAAACTGTTTTTT
TRBV7-9	NA	TRBD1	TRBJ1-4	CASSRWGQDVATNEKLFF	TGTGCCAGCAGCCGGTGGGGACAGGACGTTGCAACTAATGAAAAACTGTTTTTT
TRBV29-1	NA	NA	TRBJ1-5	CSVVLREGNQPQHF	TGCAGCGTTGTACTCCGGGAGGGCAATCAGCCCCAGCATTTT
TRBV12-3/TRBV12-4	NA	NA	TRBJ1-5	CASSTNRDRNQPQHF	TGTGCCAGCAGTACCAACAGGGATCGCAATCAGCCCCAGCATTTT
TRBV7-9	few	NA	TRBJ1-2	CASSFGPGRRNGYTF	TGTGCCAGCAGCTTTGGACCGGGACGTCGGAATGGCTACACCTTC
TRBV11-2	few	NA	TRBJ2-5	CASSFTGQETQYF	TGTGCCAGCAGCTTTACAGGGCAAGAGACCCAGTACTTC
TRBV6-1	NA	NA	TRBJ1-6	CASSWGTLGTLHF	TGTGCCAGCAGTTGGGGGACCCTTGGAACCCTCCACTTT
TRBV7-3	NA	NA	TRBJ1-3	CASSRTDGNTIYF	TGTGCCAGCAGTCGGACGGACGGAAACACCATATATTTT
TRBV7-2	once	NA	TRBJ1-2	CASSNHRELISGYTF	TGTGCCAGCAGCAATCACAGGGAATTGATCTCTGGCTACACCTTC
TRBV7-9	NA	NA	TRBJ2-1	CASSSTLLEQFF	TGTGCCAGCAGCTCCACTTTACTTGAGCAGTTCTTC
TRBV3-2	NA	NA	TRBJ2-3	CASSPRDRGITDTQYF	TGTGCCAGCAGCCCCCGGGACAGGGGAATCACAGATACGCAGTATTTT
TRBV7-3	many	NA	TRBJ1-1	CASSFSVTEAFF	TGTGCCAGCAGCTTCTCGGTCACTGAAGCTTTCTTT
TRBV6-1	NA	TRBD1	TRBJ2-1	CASSEVWDSYNEQFF	TGTGCCAGCAGTGAAGTCTGGGACAGCTACAATGAGCAGTTCTTC
TRBV12-3/TRBV12-4	NA	NA	TRBJ1-1	CASSLMGNTEAFF	TGTGCCAGCAGTTTAATGGGGAACACTGAAGCTTTCTTT
TRBV10-3	NA	TRBD2	TRBJ2-1	CATSGTSGSNYNEQFF	TGTGCCACGTCCGGGACTAGCGGGAGTAATTACAATGAGCAGTTCTTC
TRBV5-1	few	TRBD1	TRBJ1-4	CASSLQQHRDSLEKLFF	TGCGCCAGCAGCTTGCAGCAACACCGGGACAGTTTGGAAAAACTGTTTTTT
TRBV7-9	NA	NA	TRBJ1-2	CASSHSNPSYGYTF	TGTGCCAGCAGCCATTCGAACCCATCCTATGGCTACACCTTC
TRBV10-1	few	NA	TRBJ2-5	CASSESAGGGETQYF	TGCGCCAGCAGTGAGTCTGCAGGGGGAGGTGAGACCCAGTACTTC
TRBV27	many	TRBD1	TRBJ1-5	CASGYGAGGGPQHF	TGTGCCAGCGGCTACGGGGCAGGGGGTGGGCCCCAGCATTTT
TRBV2	NA	NA	TRBJ2-3	CASRGGETDTQYF	TGTGCCAGCAGGGGGGGAGAAACAGATACGCAGTATTTT
TRBV6-2/TRBV6-3	few	NA	TRBJ1-1	CASSSDSAMNTEAFF	TGTGCCAGCAGTTCGGACAGTGCCATGAACACTGAAGCTTTCTTT
TRBV27	NA	NA	TRBJ2-3	CASSLRDSHTQYF	TGTGCCAGCAGTTTAAGGGACTCACATACGCAGTATTTT
TRBV10-3	NA	TRBD2	TRBJ2-3	CAISGRSTDTQYF	TGTGCCATCAGCGGGAGGAGCACAGATACGCAGTATTTT
TRBV14	NA	TRBD1	TRBJ2-1	CASSPLTGTGKIF	TGTGCCAGCAGCCCTCTAACCGGGACAGGGAAAATCTTC
TRBV29-1	few	TRBD2	TRBJ2-7	CSVEGGAGGDYEQYF	TGCAGCGTTGAAGGAGGAGCGGGAGGGGACTACGAGCAGTACTTC
TRBV20-1	NA	NA	TRBJ2-5	CSATHREVETQYF	TGCAGTGCTACCCACAGGGAGGTAGAGACCCAGTACTTC
TRBV5-1	NA	NA	TRBJ2-1	CASSLTRGSSYNEQFF	TGCGCCAGCAGCTTAACGCGGGGTAGCTCCTACAATGAGCAGTTCTTC
TRBV12-3/TRBV12-4	few	NA	TRBJ1-1	CASTPSRGKRANTEAFF	TGTGCCAGCACTCCTTCACGGGGTAAGAGGGCGAACACTGAAGCTTTCTTT
TRBV7-8	few	NA	TRBJ1-1	CASTGDALRAFF	TGTGCCAGCACCGGGGACGCCCTTAGAGCTTTCTTT
TRBV5-1	NA	TRBD2	TRBJ2-1	CASSAPGLAGDFYNEQFF	TGCGCCAGCAGCGCACCGGGACTAGCGGGAGATTTCTACAATGAGCAGTTCTTC
TRBV18	NA	NA	TRBJ2-6	CASSPQGSGANVLTF	TGTGCCAGCTCACCCCAGGGCTCTGGGGCCAACGTCCTGACTTTC
TRBV10-3	NA	TRBD1	TRBJ1-2	CAISAPGQGGYGYTF	TGTGCCATCAGTGCGCCGGGACAGGGAGGCTATGGCTACACCTTC
TRBV2	few	NA	TRBJ1-4	CASSEGAVNEKLFF	TGTGCCAGCAGTGAAGGGGCAGTAAATGAAAAACTGTTTTTT
TRBV6-6	NA	NA	TRBJ2-7	CASRGPFSEQYF	TGTGCCAGCAGGGGGCCGTTTAGCGAGCAGTACTTC
TRBV10-3	NA	NA	TRBJ1-1	CAIRNNRETEAFF	TGTGCCATCAGGAATAACAGGGAAACTGAAGCTTTCTTT
TRBV7-3	NA	NA	TRBJ2-2	CASSQQGGINTGELFF	TGTGCCAGCAGCCAACAAGGCGGTATCAACACCGGGGAGCTGTTTTTT
TRBV5-6	NA	NA	TRBJ2-5	CASSLVDPLKVEETQYF	TGTGCCAGCAGCTTGGTGGACCCCCTTAAGGTGGAGGAGACCCAGTACTTC
TRBV5-8	NA	NA	TRBJ1-1	CASSLESVDTEAFF	TGTGCCAGCAGCTTGGAAAGCGTGGACACTGAAGCTTTCTTT
TRBV29-1	NA	NA	TRBJ1-3	CSVGTGTSGNTIYF	TGCAGCGTTGGGACCGGGACTTCGGGAAACACCATATATTTT
TRBV7-9	once	TRBD2	TRBJ2-1	CASSLGTTSGSQNEQFF	TGTGCCAGCAGCTTAGGAACGACTAGCGGGAGCCAGAATGAACAGTTCTTC
TRBV29-1	NA	NA	TRBJ1-1	CSVEVQGRNTEAFF	TGCAGCGTTGAAGTTCAGGGGAGGAACACTGAAGCTTTCTTT
TRBV19	NA	NA	TRBJ1-3	CATRKGSGNTIYF	TGTGCCACCCGGAAGGGCTCTGGAAACACCATATATTTT
TRBV20-1	NA	NA	TRBJ2-1	CSDDLLVVYNEQFF	TGCAGCGATGACTTGTTAGTGGTGTACAATGAGCAGTTCTTC
TRBV20-1	NA	NA	TRBJ1-3	CSALNRNSGNTIYF	TGCAGTGCTCTAAACAGGAACTCTGGAAACACCATATATTTT
TRBV12-3/TRBV12-4	few	NA	TRBJ1-5	CASSLERLGPQHF	TGTGCCAGCAGTTTGGAAAGGTTGGGGCCCCAGCATTTT
TRBV3-1	NA	NA	TRBJ2-1	CASTSEWNEQFF	TGTGCCAGCACCTCGGAGTGGAATGAGCAGTTCTTC
TRBV20-1	few	NA	TRBJ1-6	CSAKGGYNSPLHF	TGCAGTGCTAAGGGCGGCTATAATTCACCCCTCCACTTT
TRBV7-2	few	NA	TRBJ1-6	CASSSDSSSPLHF	TGTGCCAGCAGCTCGGATAGTAGTTCACCCCTCCACTTT
TRBV29-1	few	NA	TRBJ2-5	CSGRRLSQETQYF	TGCAGCGGGAGAAGGCTGTCGCAAGAGACCCAGTACTTC